This paragraph covers one T cell receptor beta chain sequence. The sample is drawn from a study of cytomegalovirus exposure and HLA in healthy donors. TCRdb keeps only in-frame clones here, not all; method: immunoSEQ multiplex PCR. The profile shows tens of thousands of clones, around 96% of them singletons. The CDR3 sequence is 13 residues long. Trimming pared 5 bases from V and 3 bases from J, leaving 11 bases between. Germline CDR1 SGHDT, CDR2 YYEEEE. The source is a man aged 18-30 years in good health and CMV-seropositive. This rearrangement joins TRBV5-6 to TRBJ1-1; the D is unclear. Sample: PBMCs. This CDR3 reads CASSLGRYTEAFF. CDR3 DNA: TGTGCCAGCAGTCTCGGGAGGTACACTGAAGCTTTCTTT.